The 20 T cell receptor beta chains below come from one sample, sequenced in a study of blood T cell repertoires in COVID-19. Profiled with immunoSEQ multiplex PCR; TCRdb holds only in-frame clones, not every one. The profile shows under 40,000 clones, around 87% of them singletons. The sequenced sample was peripheral blood. Receptors originate from a man between 45 and 60 years old with active or convalescent COVID-19.

This clone was recorded a few times. The chain joins TRBV7-9 to TRBJ1-2; TRBD1 matches at 10 bases. Germline CDR1 and CDR2: SEHNR and FQNEAQ (reference sequence). The CDR3 is 14 amino acids. V was clipped by 4 bases and J by 8 bases; unmatched bases: 7. The chain's CDR3 is CASSSTGGRSGYTF. The CDR3 DNA reads TGTGCCAGCAGCTCGACAGGGGGCAGGTCGGGCTACACCTTC.

This clone was counted between two and nine times. The chain employs TRBV2 and TRBJ2-7; a weak D match, TRBD1 (5 bases). CDR3 length: 12 amino acids. Trimming left V 10 bases short and J 12 bases short, with 22 bases between. CDR1 is SNHLY, CDR2 FYNNEI, per germline. CDR3 protein: CAISGSRDIPYV. The CDR3 DNA is TGTGCCATCTCGGGTAGCAGGGATATACCGTACGTC.

The J gene is TRBJ2-3, the V gene TRBV28; D is possibly TRBD2 (5 bases). The V end lost 3 bases, the J end lost 2 bases, and 12 bases lay between the germline ends. Germline CDR1 reads MDHEN; CDR2 reads SYDVKM. This CDR3 is 15 amino acids long. The CDR3: CASSLAGPHTDTQYF. CDR3 nucleotides: TGTGCCAGCAGTTTGGCGGGTCCACACACAGATACGCAGTATTTT.

There are a few counts of this clone. Here the CDR3 reads CSAQDPSRDTEAFF. The CDR3, as DNA: TGCAGCGCACAAGACCCGAGCAGGGACACTGAAGCTTTCTTT. The V and J genes are TRBV29-1 and TRBJ1-1; a weak D match, TRBD1 (5 bases). The CDR3 has 14 residues. Germline V gives CDR1 SQVTM, CDR2 ANQGSEA. Trimming removed 7 bases at V and 3 bases at J, with 18 bases between.

The chain has TRBV3-1 (or the pseudogene TRBV3-2) and TRBJ1-6; a possible D gene is TRBD1 (5 bases). This CDR3 spans 19 amino acids. V lost 1 base to trimming and J lost 6 bases, with 22 bases between them. CDR1 and CDR2 (germline): LGHDT, YNNKEL (reference sequence). CDR3 in DNA: TGTGCCAGCAGCCAAGCCCGGGGAGGAAGGACACCTCCTAATTCACCCCTCCACTTT. Translated, it gives CASSQARGGRTPPNSPLHF.

This clone was picked up one time. The J gene is TRBJ2-5, the V gene TRBV4-1; D perhaps matches TRBD1 (5 bases). The CDR3 consists of 13 residues. Per germline, CDR1 MGHRA and CDR2 YSYEKL. The V and J ends lost 4 bases and 5 bases respectively, with 11 bases between them. CDR3 nucleotide sequence: TGCGCCAGCAGCCCCCAGGGTGTGGAGACCCAGTACTTC. As protein: CASSPQGVETQYF.

The chain carries TRBV7-3 and TRBJ2-3, with D maybe TRBD2 (5 bases). Trimming took off 4 bases at V and 5 bases at J, with 13 bases between the two ends. The CDR3 contains 14 residues. The germline V gene has CDR1 SGHTA and CDR2 FQGTGA. The CDR3 sequence is CASSSPYRGDTQYF. Here the CDR3 DNA reads TGTGCCAGCAGCTCCCCCTATCGGGGAGATACGCAGTATTTT.

The V call is TRBV27, the J call TRBJ1-4; D is unclear. There are 13 residues in the CDR3. With 5 bases removed from V and 1 base from J, the gap between germline ends came to 5 bases. Germline lookup yields CDR1 MNHEY and CDR2 SMNVEV (reference sequence). CDR3 bases: TGTGCCAGCAGTCCCCTAACTAATGAAAAACTGTTTTTT. Residues: CASSPLTNEKLFF.

The rearrangement uses TRBV6-5 and TRBJ1-6; no clear D. Germline lookup yields CDR1 MNHEY and CDR2 SVGAGI. Trimming removed 7 bases from V and 0 bases from J, with 10 bases in between. The CDR3 loop spans 15 amino acids. This CDR3 is CASKEESSYNSPLHF. As DNA, the CDR3 is TGTGCCAGCAAGGAGGAAAGCTCCTATAATTCACCCCTCCACTTT.

The chain combines TRBV28 with TRBJ1-3; 10 nucleotides match TRBD1. The CDR3 covers 16 residues. Germline lookup yields CDR1 MDHEN and CDR2 SYDVKM. The trim removed 5 bases at V and 4 bases at J, leaving 8 bases unmatched. The CDR3 loop reads CASSERQGASGNTIYF. The DNA for the CDR3 is TGTGCCAGCAGTGAAAGACAGGGGGCTTCGGGAAACACCATATATTTT.

This chain links TRBV7-2 with TRBJ1-3; no clear D. CDR1 and CDR2 from the germline V gene are SGHTA and FQGNSA. The CDR3 contains 15 residues. Trimming removed 3 bases from V and 0 bases from J, with 9 bases in between. The chain's CDR3 is CASSFYRTSGNTIYF. The CDR3 nucleotides are TGTGCCAGCAGCTTCTACAGAACCTCTGGAAACACCATATATTTT.

V and J are TRBV3-1 (or the pseudogene TRBV3-2) and TRBJ1-3, with 7 bases that match TRBD1. Germline CDR1 and CDR2: LGHDT and YNNKEL (reference sequence). The length of the CDR3 is 13 residues. J lost 11 bases, V lost 0 bases, and 4 bases had no gene match. CDR3 sequence reads: CASSQDDRAAIYF. The CDR3 coding sequence is TGTGCCAGCAGCCAAGATGACAGGGCTGCCATATATTTT.

The rearrangement links TRBV12-3 or TRBV12-4 to TRBJ1-6, with D possibly being TRBD1 (5 bases). Trimming removed 6 bases at V and 7 bases at J, with 10 bases between. The CDR3 is made up of 13 amino acids. The CDR3 DNA sequence: TGTGCCAGCAGGGGGGGGGTCAATTCACCCCTCCACTTT. Translation gives CASRGGVNSPLHF.

The gene calls are TRBV18 and TRBJ1-3; D is unresolved. From germline, CDR1 is KGHSH and CDR2 LQKENI. V was cut by 3 bases and J by 0 bases, with 6 bases left in between. The CDR3 extends over 14 amino acids. The CDR3 nucleotides read TGTGCCAGCTCACCTGGCCTCTCTGGAAACACCATATATTTT. It encodes CASSPGLSGNTIYF.

The J gene is TRBJ2-5, the V gene TRBV7-2; 8 bases map to TRBD2. CDR3 length equals 14 residues. The V gene end was trimmed by 1 base and the J gene end by 5 bases; junction bases not matched to a gene: 3. The germline CDR1 and CDR2 sequences are SGHTA and FQGNSA. The CDR3 region is CASSLGPSGETQYF. The DNA for the CDR3 is TGTGCCAGCAGCTTAGGCCCTAGCGGGGAGACCCAGTACTTC.

The chain recombines TRBV10-2 with TRBJ1-2; D might be TRBD1 (5 bases). Trimming stripped 6 bases from V and 8 bases from J, with 16 bases between. Germline V gene lookup returns CDR1 WSHSY and CDR2 SAAADI. This CDR3 is 13 amino acids long. This chain's CDR3 is CASSNRGGMGYTF. The CDR3 nucleotides are TGCGCCAGCAGCAACCGGGGCGGGATGGGCTACACCTTC.

The rearrangement uses TRBV5-4 and TRBJ1-2, with a possible D match to TRBD1 (5 bases). V gave up 2 bases and J gave up 1 base, with 9 bases separating them. Germline CDR1 and CDR2: SGHNT and YYREEE (reference sequence). This CDR3 has 14 residues. The CDR3 nucleotides are TGTGCCAGCAGCTTTACTCAGGGTAACTATGGCTACACCTTC. This codes for CASSFTQGNYGYTF.

The rearrangement links TRBV14 to TRBJ2-7, with D hard to call. The CDR3 has 14 residues. Germline CDR1 is SGHDN and CDR2 is FVKESK. Between the trimmed V and J ends, which lost 0 bases and 2 bases, there was a span of 8 bases. The CDR3 nucleotides read TGTGCCAGCAGCCAAGATTACGGTGCCTACGAGCAGTACTTC. Its protein is CASSQDYGAYEQYF.

The chain joins TRBV4-2 to TRBJ2-2; 9 nucleotides agree with TRBD2. Germline V gene sequence: CDR1 LGHNA, CDR2 YNFKEQ. The CDR3 spans 16 residues. V dropped 9 bases and J dropped 6; count of bases not matched to a gene: 14. CDR3 amino acids: CASKTVTGGGAGELFF. CDR3 DNA sequence: TGTGCCAGTAAAACCGTGACTGGCGGGGGGGCCGGGGAGCTGTTTTTT.

This clone is medium-sized by share. J is TRBJ2-7 and V is TRBV7-8; D is unresolved. V gave up 1 base and J gave up 2 bases, with 9 bases separating them. Germline assignment: CDR1 SGHVS and CDR2 FQNEAQ. The CDR3 is 14 residues long. The CDR3 spells CASSLEHSTYEQYF. The CDR3 nucleotides are TGTGCCAGCAGCTTAGAGCACAGTACCTACGAGCAGTACTTC.